This T cell receptor beta chain originates from a study of HIV-infected patients and healthy controls. This clonotype showed up many times. The germline gives CDR1 SGHTA, CDR2 FQGNSA. With 1 base removed from V and 4 bases from J, the gap between germline ends came to 11 bases. The CDR3 length is 15 residues. cDNA was made from roughly 470 ng RNA using alpha and beta constant primers. Separate chain-specific third strand synthesis with multiplexing indices produced the alpha and beta libraries. One entry per CDR3 protein results from TCRdb running MiXCR on the 5' RACE reads. The sample shows 18,000 or so distinct CDR3 sequences, about 9% of them seen only once. The repertoire came from unfractionated whole blood and reflected all unsorted peripheral T cells.

The TCR originated in an adult in good health. The chain carries TRBV7-2 and TRBJ2-1; maybe TRBD2 (5 bases). Sequencing input: blood. The CDR3 sequence: CASSLGVWTYNEQFF. The CDR3 DNA is TGTGCCAGCAGCTTAGGAGTCTGGACTTACAATGAGCAGTTCTTC.